Listed below are T cell receptor beta chains from one sample, sequenced in a study of T cell responses to AZD1222 COVID-19 vaccine. TCRdb keeps only in-frame clones here, not all; method: immunoSEQ multiplex PCR. There are 140,000 to 150,000 clones in the sample; 75% to 95% occur only once, and about 1.5% lies in the top ten. The specimen comprised peripheral blood, sampled on day 0 of AZD1222 vaccination. The receptors here all came from an adult in good health. Both conserved end residues are part of each CDR3. The D gene is left open where the match is weak. Clone size, where shown, is once, few, many, or a class for clones that have expanded.

D gene,clone size,V gene,J gene,CDR3 protein,CDR3 DNA
TRBD1,-,TRBV7-9,TRBJ2-1,CASSFDRDRYNEQFF,TGTGCCAGCAGCTTTGACAGGGATCGGTACAATGAGCAGTTCTTC
-,-,TRBV7-2,TRBJ1-4,CASSLAPKGGEKLFF,TGTGCCAGCAGCTTGGCCCCTAAAGGGGGTGAAAAACTGTTTTTT
-,-,TRBV21-1,TRBJ2-7,CASSPKSRTSGRVEQYF,TGTGCCAGCAGCCCAAAGAGTAGGACTAGCGGGAGAGTCGAGCAGTACTTC
-,-,TRBV7-9,TRBJ1-5,CASSLVGPGNQPQHF,-
TRBD1,-,TRBV27,TRBJ2-6,CASSLGPTGSGANVLTF,TGTGCCAGCAGTTTAGGCCCGACAGGGTCTGGGGCCAACGTCCTGACTTTC
-,-,TRBV4-2,TRBJ1-2,CASSQDRYGAGDYGYTF,TGTGCCAGCAGCCAAGATAGGTACGGGGCAGGAGACTATGGCTACACCTTC
TRBD1,-,TRBV15,TRBJ1-5,CATRPHRGQQPQHF,TGTGCCACCAGGCCTCATAGGGGGCAACAGCCCCAGCATTTT
TRBD2,-,TRBV4-2,TRBJ2-2,CASSPVAGQNTGELFF,TGTGCCAGCAGCCCCGTAGCGGGGCAGAACACCGGGGAGCTGTTTTTT
TRBD1,-,TRBV5-6,TRBJ2-4,CASSLGYGQANIQYF,TGTGCCAGCAGCTTGGGGTACGGACAGGCAAACATTCAGTACTTC
-,-,TRBV2,TRBJ1-5,CASTEGRGNQPQHF,TGTGCCAGCACCGAGGGCAGGGGTAATCAGCCCCAGCATTTT
-,few,TRBV19,TRBJ1-4,CASTTSTNEKLFF,TGTGCCAGTACCACATCAACTAATGAAAAACTGTTTTTT
-,-,TRBV2,TRBJ1-1,CASAYGDTNTEAFF,TGTGCCAGCGCCTACGGGGATACGAACACTGAAGCTTTCTTT
TRBD2,once,TRBV9,TRBJ2-5,CASSVTRGGAGETQYF,TGTGCCAGCAGCGTAACTCGCGGGGGGGCCGGGGAGACCCAGTACTTC
-,-,TRBV7-8,TRBJ1-3,CASSSVRSGNTIYF,TGTGCCAGCAGCTCTGTGCGCTCTGGAAACACCATATATTTT
TRBD2,-,TRBV15,TRBJ2-1,CATSREVAGVSSYNEQFF,TGTGCCACCAGCAGAGAAGTAGCGGGGGTAAGCTCCTACAATGAGCAGTTCTTC
-,-,TRBV11-3,TRBJ2-2,CASEGGYGELFF,TGTGCCAGCGAGGGGGGGTACGGGGAGCTGTTTTTT
TRBD2,-,TRBV9,TRBJ2-3,CASSVRAGESFGADTQYF,TGTGCCAGCAGCGTAAGAGCGGGAGAAAGTTTTGGGGCAGATACGCAGTATTTT
TRBD1,-,TRBV27,TRBJ1-2,CASSAGQGYYGYTF,TGTGCCAGCAGTGCCGGACAGGGTTACTATGGCTACACCTTC
TRBD1,once,TRBV4-3,TRBJ2-3,CASSQDPPGQGADTQYF,TGCGCCAGCAGCCAAGATCCCCCTGGACAGGGGGCAGATACGCAGTATTTT
TRBD1,-,TRBV7-9,TRBJ1-2,CASSSGQGKAKTF,TGTGCCAGCAGCTCTGGACAGGGTAAGGCGAAGACCTTC
TRBD1,-,TRBV28,TRBJ1-6,CASNPRQGLNNSPLHF,TGTGCCAGCAACCCTCGACAGGGCTTAAATAATTCACCCCTCCACTTT
-,-,TRBV27,TRBJ1-5,CASSLSKGGHQPQHF,TGTGCCAGCAGTTTATCGAAGGGGGGCCATCAGCCCCAGCATTTT
TRBD1,-,TRBV11-2,TRBJ2-1,CASRSILGQAPEQFF,TGTGCCAGCAGATCAATTCTGGGACAGGCCCCTGAGCAGTTCTTC
-,few,TRBV7-9,TRBJ1-1,CASSLVQNTEAFF,TGTGCCAGCAGCTTAGTTCAGAACACTGAAGCTTTCTTT
TRBD2,-,TRBV7-2,TRBJ2-3,CASSSIGLANVGNTQYF,TGTGCCAGCAGCTCAATCGGACTAGCGAATGTCGGAAATACGCAGTATTTT
-,-,TRBV7-3,TRBJ1-6,CASSLRPDSPLHF,TGTGCCAGCAGCTTACGTCCAGATTCACCCCTCCACTTT
-,-,TRBV18,TRBJ1-3,CASSPVPRGAGNTIYF,TGTGCCAGCTCACCCGTCCCCAGAGGCGCTGGAAACACCATATATTTT
-,-,TRBV5-1,TRBJ1-5,CASSSRSITDTNSNQPQHF,TGCGCCAGCAGCTCCAGATCGATTACAGATACTAATAGCAATCAGCCCCAGCATTTT
-,once,TRBV19,TRBJ2-7,CASQPTHTSYEQYF,TGTGCCAGCCAACCTACGCACACCTCCTACGAGCAGTACTTC
TRBD1,-,TRBV28,TRBJ1-3,CASSAPGQGGSGNTIYF,TGTGCCAGCAGTGCACCGGGACAGGGGGGATCTGGAAACACCATATATTTT
TRBD1,-,TRBV29-1,TRBJ2-1,CSVATGGEQFF,TGCAGCGTTGCAACAGGGGGCGAGCAGTTCTTC
-,-,TRBV6-2/TRBV6-3,TRBJ2-1,CASSPGPGLGYNEQFF,TGTGCCAGCAGCCCTGGGCCGGGATTGGGATACAATGAGCAGTTCTTC
-,once,TRBV18,TRBJ1-6,CASSPRDGYNSPLHF,TGTGCCAGCTCACCGAGGGACGGTTATAATTCACCCCTCCACTTT
-,-,TRBV7-9,TRBJ2-1,CASSDTYNEQFF,TGTGCCAGCAGCGATACCTACAATGAGCAGTTCTTC
TRBD1,-,TRBV6-5,TRBJ2-7,CASSSRTGSSYEQYF,TGTGCCAGCAGTTCCAGGACAGGGAGCTCCTACGAGCAGTACTTC
-,-,TRBV2,TRBJ1-5,CASSTESNQPQHF,TGTGCCAGCAGTACAGAGAGCAATCAGCCCCAGCATTTT
-,-,TRBV7-3,TRBJ2-5,CASSLNAHQETQYF,TGTGCCAGCAGCTTAAACGCACACCAAGAGACCCAGTACTTC
-,-,TRBV6-5,TRBJ1-1,CASSAGKWTEAFF,TGTGCCAGCAGCGCAGGGAAATGGACTGAAGCTTTCTTT
TRBD2,-,TRBV19,TRBJ2-1,CASSIVSGRSNEQFF,TGTGCCAGTAGTATAGTGAGCGGGAGGTCGAATGAGCAGTTCTTC
TRBD1,-,TRBV4-3,TRBJ2-2,CASSYRDRGSGGELFF,TGCGCCAGCAGCTACCGGGACAGGGGTTCAGGCGGGGAGCTGTTTTTT
TRBD1,-,TRBV29-1,TRBJ2-7,CSASSGQSYEQYF,TGCAGCGCCTCGTCGGGACAGTCCTACGAGCAGTACTTC
TRBD1,once,TRBV13,TRBJ1-2,CASSLMGQGYTF,TGTGCCAGCAGCTTAATGGGACAGGGGTACACCTTC
-,-,TRBV5-1,TRBJ1-6,CASSFNAGSGSPLHF,TGCGCCAGCAGCTTTAACGCAGGGTCGGGTTCACCCCTCCACTTT
TRBD1,-,TRBV3-1/TRBV3-2,TRBJ2-1,CASTPGGINHEQFF,TGTGCCAGCACCCCAGGGGGAATTAATCATGAGCAGTTCTTC
-,-,TRBV19,TRBJ1-1,CASSIMRGIKDMNTEAFF,TGTGCCAGTAGTATAATGCGGGGGATTAAAGACATGAACACTGAAGCTTTCTTT
-,-,TRBV19,TRBJ2-1,CASSMGQQGGEQFF,TGTGCCAGTAGTATGGGACAGCAGGGAGGGGAGCAGTTCTTC
TRBD1,-,TRBV6-6,TRBJ1-2,CASSYEQGVYGYTF,TGTGCCAGCAGTTATGAACAGGGGGTTTATGGCTACACCTTC
TRBD1,-,TRBV27,TRBJ2-7,CASRLGTGGTARVHEQYF,TGTGCCAGCAGGTTAGGGACAGGGGGCACAGCACGGGTGCACGAGCAGTACTTC
TRBD1,-,TRBV11-2,TRBJ2-7,CASSLRDRGNYEQYF,TGTGCCAGCAGCCTGAGGGACAGGGGGAACTACGAGCAGTACTTC
TRBD1,-,TRBV28,TRBJ1-2,CASSYLPTGQDTF,TGTGCCAGCAGTTACCTCCCGACAGGGCAGGATACCTTC
TRBD2,once,TRBV9,TRBJ2-1,CASSVSLAGGGSYNEQFF,TGTGCCAGCAGCGTAAGCCTAGCGGGAGGTGGCTCCTACAATGAGCAGTTCTTC
TRBD2,once,TRBV10-2,TRBJ2-1,CASSVRGLAGSGEQFF,TGCGCCAGCAGTGTAAGGGGACTAGCGGGGTCGGGGGAGCAGTTCTTC
TRBD2,-,TRBV5-1,TRBJ2-5,CASSSGKTSGGGETQYF,TGCGCCAGCAGCTCGGGCAAGACTAGCGGGGGTGGGGAGACCCAGTACTTC
-,-,TRBV5-6,TRBJ1-1,CASSMNRVTTEAFF,TGTGCCAGCAGCATGAATCGGGTAACAACTGAAGCTTTCTTT
TRBD1,-,TRBV7-8,TRBJ2-1,CASSLPGQATMRQFF,TGTGCCAGCAGCTTGCCGGGACAGGCTACAATGAGGCAGTTCTTC